This T cell receptor (beta chain) was profiled in a study of blood T cell repertoires in COVID-19. Study summary: COVID-19 samples, acute and convalescent, were from the United States, Italy and Spain. Sample material is recorded as cDNA or gDNA derived from T cells, B-cell-depleted T cells, or PBMCs.

Deletions cut 0 bases from V and 10 bases from J, with 17 bases between. The CDR3 spans 16 residues. From germline, CDR1 is SGDLS and CDR2 YYNGEE. This clone was detected once. The authors' processing: Amplification with reference gene primers provided the estimates of nucleated cell counts. Clones were sequenced by immunoSEQ multiplex PCR, and TCRdb holds only the in-frame ones, with some missing. The V and J calls and clone size come from that table; D and trimming were worked out from the DNA. The sample has around 130,000 clones, about 86% seen once. The sample consisted of peripheral blood. J is TRBJ1-6 and V is TRBV9; possible D gene TRBD1, 5 bases. This clonotype was sampled from a woman in her 50s who had recovered from COVID-19. In nucleotides, the CDR3 is TGTGCCAGCAGCGTAGGGCAGGGAGGGATGGGCTCACCCCTCCACTTT. Residues: CASSVGQGGMGSPLHF.